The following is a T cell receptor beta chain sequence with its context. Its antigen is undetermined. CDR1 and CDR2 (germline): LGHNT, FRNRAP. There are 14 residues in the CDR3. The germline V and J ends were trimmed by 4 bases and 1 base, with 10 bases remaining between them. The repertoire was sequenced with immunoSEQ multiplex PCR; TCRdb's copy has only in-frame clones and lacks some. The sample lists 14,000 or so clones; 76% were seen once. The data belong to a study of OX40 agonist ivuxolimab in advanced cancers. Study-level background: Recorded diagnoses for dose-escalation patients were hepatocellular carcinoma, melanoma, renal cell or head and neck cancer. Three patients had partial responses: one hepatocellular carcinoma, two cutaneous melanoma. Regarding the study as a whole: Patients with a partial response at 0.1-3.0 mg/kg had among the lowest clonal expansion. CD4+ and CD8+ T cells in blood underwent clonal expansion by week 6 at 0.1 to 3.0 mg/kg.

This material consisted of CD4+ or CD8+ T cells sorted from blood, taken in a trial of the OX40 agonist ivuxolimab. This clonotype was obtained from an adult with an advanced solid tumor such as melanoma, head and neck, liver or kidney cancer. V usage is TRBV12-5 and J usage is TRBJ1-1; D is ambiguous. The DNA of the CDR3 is TGTGCTAGTGGTTCCCCGTGGGGGAACACTGAAGCTTTCTTT. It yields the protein CASGSPWGNTEAFF.